This T cell receptor (beta chain) was found in a study of blood T cell repertoires in COVID-19 (dated by TCRdb to about 2020). About the full investigation: Samples covering the acute and convalescent phases of COVID-19 were provided by collaborators in the United States, Italy and Spain. The material from the prospective study consisted of cDNA or gDNA derived from T cells, B-cell-depleted T cells, or PBMCs. The dataset comprised deeply sampled blood TCRbeta repertoires from subjects exposed to, actively infected with, or recovered from COVID-19. The repertoires were made available in a free public database intended to serve as a resource for research on the immune response to SARS-CoV-2. Samples came from the ongoing ImmuneRACE study (first 160 participants) plus 1,254 subjects from 6 global collaborators. The sample metadata nearly always contained a de-identified subject ID, COVID-19 status, age in years and sex. HLA class I and class II types, where available, came from metadata supplied by the sample provider rather than from assay-based typing. The full study reports these points: The amount of clinical and demographic metadata varied by source and participant and was provided uncurated.

TCRbeta CDR3 regions were amplified from genomic DNA using the immunoSEQ Assay, a bias-controlled multiplex PCR. Processing in the source paper ran as follows. The number of nucleated cells in each sample was estimated from the amplification of reference gene primers within the assay. To quantify the absolute abundance of each unique TCRbeta CDR3 rearrangement, sequence reads were collapsed and filtered. Productive Simpson clonality was computed per sample as the square root of Simpson's diversity index over productive rearrangements. TCRdb limited this immuneACCESS table to in-frame rearrangements with V and J called. A share of clones is missing; checked studies link under half to unresolved V genes, and the rest is unexplained. D and trimming come from the DNA, and the V and J calls and clone size come from that table. The sample table shows roughly 230,000 clones, and 80% to 95% are seen once. The ten biggest clones cover 0.83% of the sample.

The germline V gene encodes CDR1 MGHRA and CDR2 YSYEKL. A distance of 13 bases separates the germline ends of V and J, which lose 1 base and 0 bases respectively. The CDR3 contains 16 residues, cysteine and phenylalanine counted. CDR3 DNA is the only sequence kept; it has 48 bases, read in frame from the first base. One collaborating source in Seattle enrolled patients while the patients were actively infected and followed the patients over time throughout the course of disease. Each collaborating institution followed its own protocols to collect whole blood in K2EDTA tubes. For TCRbeta analysis, collaborators shipped samples as frozen whole blood, isolated PBMCs, or DNA extracted from either of those sample types. In regard to this clone: Its antigen remains unidentified. No qualities accompany the bases; no much larger clone lies one base away.

This sequence was found in a young man with COVID-19, enrolled during active disease. This chain joins TRBV4-1 to TRBJ2-7, and the D gene may be TRBD2, 6 bases matching. The sample comprised peripheral blood. Here the CDR3 is given as CASSQGQRASSYEQYF. The DNA is as follows: TGCGCCAGCAGCCAAGGTCAGCGGGCCAGCTCCTACGAGCAGTACTTC.